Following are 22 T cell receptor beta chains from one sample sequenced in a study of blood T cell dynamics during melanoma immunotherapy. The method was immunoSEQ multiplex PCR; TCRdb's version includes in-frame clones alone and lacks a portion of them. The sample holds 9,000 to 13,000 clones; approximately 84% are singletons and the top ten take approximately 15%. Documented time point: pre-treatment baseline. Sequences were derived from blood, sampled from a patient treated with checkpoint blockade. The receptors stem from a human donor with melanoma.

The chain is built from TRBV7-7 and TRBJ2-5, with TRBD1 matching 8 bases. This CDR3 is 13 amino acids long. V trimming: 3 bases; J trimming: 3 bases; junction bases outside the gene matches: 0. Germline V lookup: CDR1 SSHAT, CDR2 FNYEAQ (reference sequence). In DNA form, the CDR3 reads TGTGCCAGCAGCTTGGACAGGGAAGAGACCCAGTACTTC. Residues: CASSLDREETQYF.

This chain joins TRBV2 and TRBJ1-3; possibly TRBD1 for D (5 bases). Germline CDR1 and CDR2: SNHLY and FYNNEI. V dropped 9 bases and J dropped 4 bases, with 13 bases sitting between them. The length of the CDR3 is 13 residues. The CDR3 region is CARRQRQGNTIYF. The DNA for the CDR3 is TGTGCCAGAAGACAGAGACAGGGAAACACCATATATTTT.

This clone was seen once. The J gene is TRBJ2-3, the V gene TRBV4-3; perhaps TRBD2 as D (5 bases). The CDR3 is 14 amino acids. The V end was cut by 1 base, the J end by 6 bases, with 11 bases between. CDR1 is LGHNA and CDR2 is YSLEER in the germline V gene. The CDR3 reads CASSQVGEIDTQYF. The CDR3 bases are TGCGCCAGCAGCCAAGTCGGGGAAATCGATACGCAGTATTTT.

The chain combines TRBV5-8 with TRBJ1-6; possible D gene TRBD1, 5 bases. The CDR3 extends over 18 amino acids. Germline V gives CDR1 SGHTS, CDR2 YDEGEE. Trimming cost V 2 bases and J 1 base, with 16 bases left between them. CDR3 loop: CASSFKRAGISYNSPLHF. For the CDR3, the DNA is TGTGCCAGCAGCTTCAAGAGGGCAGGGATATCCTATAATTCACCCCTCCACTTT. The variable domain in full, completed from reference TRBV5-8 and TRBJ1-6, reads EAGVTQSPTHLIKTRGQQATLRCSPISGHTSVYWYQQALGLGLQFLLWYDEGEERNRGNFPPRFSGRQFPNYSSELNVNALELEDSALYLCASSFKRAGISYNSPLHFGNGTRLTVT.

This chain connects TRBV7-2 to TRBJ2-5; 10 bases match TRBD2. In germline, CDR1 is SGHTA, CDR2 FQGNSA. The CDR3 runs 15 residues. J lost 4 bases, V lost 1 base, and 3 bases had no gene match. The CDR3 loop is CASSLEAGGRETQYF. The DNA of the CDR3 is TGTGCCAGCAGCTTAGAAGCGGGGGGGCGAGAGACCCAGTACTTC.

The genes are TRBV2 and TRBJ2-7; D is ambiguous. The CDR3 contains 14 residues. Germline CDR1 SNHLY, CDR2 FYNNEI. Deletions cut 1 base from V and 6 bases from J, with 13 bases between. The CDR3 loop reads CASSEGGPKGEQYF. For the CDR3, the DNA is TGTGCCAGCAGTGAAGGTGGCCCGAAGGGCGAGCAGTACTTC.

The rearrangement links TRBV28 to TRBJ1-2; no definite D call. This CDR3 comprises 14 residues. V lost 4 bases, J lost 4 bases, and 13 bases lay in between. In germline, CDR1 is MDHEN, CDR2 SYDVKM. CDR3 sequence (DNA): TGTGCCAGCAGTTCATCGGCACGGGTCTATGGCTACACCTTC. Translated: CASSSSARVYGYTF.

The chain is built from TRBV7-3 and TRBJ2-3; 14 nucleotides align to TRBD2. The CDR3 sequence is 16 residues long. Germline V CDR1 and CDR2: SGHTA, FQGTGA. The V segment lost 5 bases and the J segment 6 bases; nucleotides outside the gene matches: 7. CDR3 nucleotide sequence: TGTGCCAGCAGCGCGACTAGCGGGGGGGCCAGCGATACGCAGTATTTT. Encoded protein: CASSATSGGASDTQYF.

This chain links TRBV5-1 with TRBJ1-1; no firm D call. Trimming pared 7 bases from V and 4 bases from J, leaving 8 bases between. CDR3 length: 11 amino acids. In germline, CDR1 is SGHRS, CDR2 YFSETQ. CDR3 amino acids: CASQEGTEAFF. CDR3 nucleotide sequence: TGCGCCAGCCAAGAGGGCACTGAAGCTTTCTTT. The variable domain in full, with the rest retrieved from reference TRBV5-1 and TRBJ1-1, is KAGVTQTPRYLIKTRGQQVTLSCSPISGHRSVSWYQQTPGQGLQFLFEYFSETQRNKGNFPGRFSGRQFSNSRSEMNVSTLELGDSALYLCASQEGTEAFFGQGTRLTVV.

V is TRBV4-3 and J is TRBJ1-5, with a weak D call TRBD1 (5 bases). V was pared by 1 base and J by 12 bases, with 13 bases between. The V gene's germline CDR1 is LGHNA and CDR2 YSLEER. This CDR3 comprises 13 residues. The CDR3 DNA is TGCGCCAGCAGCCAAGGGCTCGGGACGGACCAGCATTTT. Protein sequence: CASSQGLGTDQHF.

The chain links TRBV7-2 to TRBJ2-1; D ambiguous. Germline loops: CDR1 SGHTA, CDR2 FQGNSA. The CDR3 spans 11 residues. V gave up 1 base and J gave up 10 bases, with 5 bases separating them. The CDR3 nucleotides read TGTGCCAGCAGCTTAGAAACCGAGCAGTTCTTC. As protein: CASSLETEQFF.

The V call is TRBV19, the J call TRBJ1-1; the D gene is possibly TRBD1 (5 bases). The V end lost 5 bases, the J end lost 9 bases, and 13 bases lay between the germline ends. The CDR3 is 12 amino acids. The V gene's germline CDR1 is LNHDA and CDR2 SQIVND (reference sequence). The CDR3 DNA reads TGTGCCAGTAGTGTAGCGGGGGGACAAGCTTTCTTT. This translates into CASSVAGGQAFF.

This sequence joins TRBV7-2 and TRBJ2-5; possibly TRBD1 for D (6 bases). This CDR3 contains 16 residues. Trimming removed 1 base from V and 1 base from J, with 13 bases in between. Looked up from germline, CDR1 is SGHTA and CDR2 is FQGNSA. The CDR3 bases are TGTGCCAGCAGCTTAGGGGGGTGGGGGCTCCAAGAGACCCAGTACTTC. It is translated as CASSLGGWGLQETQYF.

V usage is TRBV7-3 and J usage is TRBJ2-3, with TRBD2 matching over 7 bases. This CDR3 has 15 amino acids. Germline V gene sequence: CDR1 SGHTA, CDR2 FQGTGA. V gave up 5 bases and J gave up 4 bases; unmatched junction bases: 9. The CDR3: CASSPTGGPADTQYF. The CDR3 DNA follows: TGTGCCAGCAGCCCTACGGGAGGTCCCGCAGATACGCAGTATTTT.

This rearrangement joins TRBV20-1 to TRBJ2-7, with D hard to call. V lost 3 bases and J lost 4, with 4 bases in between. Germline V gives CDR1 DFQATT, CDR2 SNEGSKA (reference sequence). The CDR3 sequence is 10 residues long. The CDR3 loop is CSARRYEQYF. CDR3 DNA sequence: TGCAGTGCTAGGAGATACGAGCAGTACTTC.

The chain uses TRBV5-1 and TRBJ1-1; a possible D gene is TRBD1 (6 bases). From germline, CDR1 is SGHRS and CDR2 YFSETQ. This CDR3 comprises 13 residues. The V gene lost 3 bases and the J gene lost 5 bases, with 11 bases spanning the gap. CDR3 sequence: CASSSGRGTEAFF. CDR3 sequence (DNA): TGCGCCAGCAGCTCGGGGAGGGGGACTGAAGCTTTCTTT.

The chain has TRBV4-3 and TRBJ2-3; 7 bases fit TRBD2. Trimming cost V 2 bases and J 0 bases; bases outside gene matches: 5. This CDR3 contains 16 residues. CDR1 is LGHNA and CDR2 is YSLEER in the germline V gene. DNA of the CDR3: TGCGCCAGCAGCCAAAGAGCGGGGAGTAGCACAGATACGCAGTATTTT. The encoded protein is CASSQRAGSSTDTQYF.

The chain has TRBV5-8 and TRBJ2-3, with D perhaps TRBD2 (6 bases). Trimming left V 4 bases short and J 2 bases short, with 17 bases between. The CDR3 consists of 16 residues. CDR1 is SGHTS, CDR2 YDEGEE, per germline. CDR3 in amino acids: CASSHSQGLSTDTQYF. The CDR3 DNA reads TGTGCCAGCAGCCACTCTCAGGGACTGTCCACAGATACGCAGTATTTT.

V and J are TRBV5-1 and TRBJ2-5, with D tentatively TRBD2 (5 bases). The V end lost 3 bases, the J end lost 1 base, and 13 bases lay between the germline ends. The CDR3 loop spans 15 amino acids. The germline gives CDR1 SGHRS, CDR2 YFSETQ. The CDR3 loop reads CASSSLLDFQETQYF. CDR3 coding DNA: TGCGCCAGCAGCTCACTACTAGATTTCCAAGAGACCCAGTACTTC.

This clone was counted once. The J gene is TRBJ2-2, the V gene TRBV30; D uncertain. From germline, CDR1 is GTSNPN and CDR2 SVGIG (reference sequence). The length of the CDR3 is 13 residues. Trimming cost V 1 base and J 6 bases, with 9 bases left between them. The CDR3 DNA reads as TGTGCCTGGAGTGGATTAGTCTCCGGGGAGCTGTTTTTT. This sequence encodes CAWSGLVSGELFF.

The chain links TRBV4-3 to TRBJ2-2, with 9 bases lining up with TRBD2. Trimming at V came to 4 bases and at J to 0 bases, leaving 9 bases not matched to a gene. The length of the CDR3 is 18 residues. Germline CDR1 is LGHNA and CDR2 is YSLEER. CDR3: CASSPDSGGLANTGELFF. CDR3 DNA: TGCGCCAGCAGCCCGGACAGCGGGGGGCTCGCGAACACCGGGGAGCTGTTTTTT.

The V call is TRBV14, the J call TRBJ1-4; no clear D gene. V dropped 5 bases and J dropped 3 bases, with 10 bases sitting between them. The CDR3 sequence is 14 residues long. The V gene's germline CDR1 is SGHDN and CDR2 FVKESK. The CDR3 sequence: CASSVRVANEKLFF. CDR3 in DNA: TGTGCCAGCAGCGTAAGGGTGGCTAATGAAAAACTGTTTTTT. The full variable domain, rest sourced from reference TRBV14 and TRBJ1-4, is EAGVTQFPSHSVIEKGQTVTLRCDPISGHDNLYWYRRVMGKEIKFLLHFVKESKQDESGMPNNRFLAERTGGTYSTLKVQPAELEDSGVYFCASSVRVANEKLFFGSGTQLSVL.